The 30 T cell receptor beta chains below all came from one sample that was sequenced in a study of cytomegalovirus exposure and HLA in healthy donors (dated by TCRdb to between 2016 and 2019). The method behind the library was the immunoSEQ multiplex PCR assay. For the multiplex PCR, a mixture combining 60 forward primers for TCR Vbeta segments and 13 reverse primers for TCR Jbeta segments was used. The immuneACCESS repertoire file appears here via TCRdb, limited to in-frame rearrangements. These files lack a portion of the clones; in checked studies, under half of the deficit traces to unresolved V genes, and the cause of the others is not known. This sample lists under 300,000 clones; under 80% were detected once. The ten top clones hold 2% to 2.5% of the sample. The sample comprised PBMCs. The source is a female donor in good health and CMV-seronegative.

This rearrangement joins TRBV10-1 to TRBJ2-1; D perhaps matches TRBD2 (5 bases). Trimming cost V 2 bases and J 1 base, with 21 bases left between them. Germline V gene sequence: CDR1 WNHNN, CDR2 SYGVQD (reference sequence). CDR3 length: 19 residues. The CDR3 DNA sequence: TGCGCCAGCAGTGAGCGTGGCATTCCTAGCTTGGTGTCCTACAATGAGCAGTTCTTC. This encodes CASSERGIPSLVSYNEQFF.

This clone came up a few times. This chain uses TRBV7-2 with TRBJ2-3, with a tentative D call TRBD1 (5 bases). V was clipped by 6 bases and J by 2 bases, with 18 bases between them. The germline gives CDR1 SGHTA, CDR2 FQGNSA. The CDR3 extends over 16 amino acids. The CDR3 coding sequence is TGTGCCAGCAGTGTGCCCCTGCAGGGTTACACAGATACGCAGTATTTT. Amino acid sequence: CASSVPLQGYTDTQYF.

The J gene is TRBJ1-1, the V gene TRBV5-1; D is possibly TRBD1 (5 bases). The CDR3 sequence is 14 residues long. V lost 4 bases and J 0 bases, leaving 10 bases between the germline ends. Germline V gene lookup returns CDR1 SGHRS and CDR2 YFSETQ. The CDR3 here is CASSQRQMNTEAFF. The CDR3 nucleotides read TGCGCCAGCAGCCAAAGACAGATGAACACTGAAGCTTTCTTT. Together with reference TRBV5-1 and TRBJ1-1, the CDR3 gives the full variable domain: KAGVTQTPRYLIKTRGQQVTLSCSPISGHRSVSWYQQTPGQGLQFLFEYFSETQRNKGNFPGRFSGRQFSNSRSEMNVSTLELGDSALYLCASSQRQMNTEAFFGQGTRLTVV.

This chain joins TRBV28 and TRBJ2-5; TRBD1 might be the D (5 bases). The J call may not be correct, given that the DNA end is closer to TRBJ2-7. This CDR3 contains 16 residues. The germline V gene encodes CDR1 MDHEN and CDR2 SYDVKM. The CDR3 nucleotides read TGTGCCAGCAATACCCCAGGGCGGACGAGCTCCTACGAGCAGTACTTC. It translates to CASNTPGRTSSYEQYF.

This rearrangement joins TRBV6-1 to TRBJ1-2; 8 bases are a match to TRBD1. This CDR3 region has 14 residues. The germline V gene encodes CDR1 MNHNS and CDR2 SASEGT. Trimming cost V 4 bases and J 0 bases; bases outside gene matches: 1. The CDR3 region is CASSGTGPNYGYTF. CDR3 nucleotide sequence: TGTGCCAGCAGTGGGACAGGGCCTAACTATGGCTACACCTTC.

The V gene is TRBV28, the J gene TRBJ1-5; TRBD1 might be the D (5 bases). This CDR3 has 14 residues. Trimming removed 6 bases at V and 3 bases at J, with 12 bases between. Germline CDR1 is MDHEN and CDR2 is SYDVKM. Written as DNA, the CDR3 is TGTGCCAGCAGCCCTGGGGGGTACAATCAGCCCCAGCATTTT. Amino acids: CASSPGGYNQPQHF. The full variable domain, with the rest looked up from reference TRBV28 and TRBJ1-5, is DVKVTQSSRYLVKRTGEKVFLECVQDMDHENMFWYRQDPGLGLRLIYFSYDVKMKEKGDIPEGYSVSREKKERFSLILESASTNQTSMYLCASSPGGYNQPQHFGDGTRLSIL.

This clone was seen a single time. The rearrangement joins TRBV6-1 to TRBJ2-5, with 8 bases identical to TRBD1. With the DNA end fitting TRBJ2-7 better, the J assignment may be wrong. The CDR3 length is 16 residues. Germline values: CDR1 MNHNS, CDR2 SASEGT. CDR3 in DNA: TGTGCCAGCAGTGATTGGGACAGGTTGGAGCGCTACGAGCAGTACTTC. Translated, it gives CASSDWDRLERYEQYF.

The chain recombines TRBV6-1 with TRBJ2-1, with 8 bases that match TRBD2. Trimming cost V 6 bases and J 6 bases; bases outside gene matches: 4. This CDR3 is 13 amino acids long. Per germline, CDR1 MNHNS and CDR2 SASEGT. This CDR3 reads CASRERESNEQFF. The DNA of the CDR3 is TGTGCCAGCAGGGAGCGGGAGTCCAATGAGCAGTTCTTC.

The chain joins TRBV7-9 to TRBJ1-5; D gene unclear. CDR1 and CDR2 from the germline V gene are SEHNR and FQNEAQ (reference sequence). This CDR3 comprises 15 residues. Trimming took off 5 bases at V and 6 bases at J, with 17 bases between the two ends. The CDR3 DNA reads TGTGCCAGCAGCCGAGGTCGGGAAGGCGGTCAGCCCCAGCATTTT. Translating gives CASSRGREGGQPQHF.

V is TRBV6-1 and J is TRBJ2-2; 9 bases are a match to TRBD1. V was pared by 4 bases and J by 6 bases, with 6 bases of the junction left unmatched. The CDR3 covers 15 residues. Per the germline V gene, CDR1 is MNHNS and CDR2 is SASEGT. In DNA form, the CDR3 reads TGTGCCAGCAGTGCCGGACAGGGGTGGGCCGGGGAGCTGTTTTTT. Encoded protein: CASSAGQGWAGELFF.

The chain combines TRBV4-1 with TRBJ2-3; TRBD1 is a possible D gene (6 bases). The CDR3 runs 17 residues. V gave up 0 bases and J gave up 0 bases, with 13 bases separating them. Germline lookup yields CDR1 MGHRA and CDR2 YSYEKL. The CDR3 here is CASSQEKAGASTDTQYF. Here the CDR3 DNA reads TGCGCCAGCAGCCAAGAAAAGGCAGGGGCTAGCACAGATACGCAGTATTTT.

V usage is TRBV9 and J usage is TRBJ2-2; 8 positions agree with TRBD1. This CDR3 comprises 16 residues. The germline CDR1 and CDR2 sequences are SGDLS and YYNGEE. The junction had 10 bases not matched to a gene; V was cut back by 3 bases and J by 6 bases. The CDR3 loop reads CASSARNRQGSGELFF. The CDR3 DNA reads TGTGCCAGCAGCGCACGAAACCGACAGGGGTCCGGGGAGCTGTTTTTT.

The chain combines TRBV7-2 with TRBJ2-3, with D possibly matching TRBD1 (6 bases). This CDR3 spans 13 amino acids. Trimming removed 7 bases at V and 6 bases at J, with 14 bases between. CDR1 and CDR2 (germline): SGHTA, FQGNSA. CDR3 nucleotide sequence: TGTGCCAGCACCAGACAGGTCCCGGATACGCAGTATTTT. Its protein is CASTRQVPDTQYF. Full variable domain (missing parts from reference TRBV7-2 and TRBJ2-3): GAGVSQSPSNKVTEKGKDVELRCDPISGHTALYWYRQSLGQGLEFLIYFQGNSAPDKSGLPSDRFSAERTGGSVSTLTIQRTQQEDSAVYLCASTRQVPDTQYFGPGTRLTVL.

V gene TRBV6-1 combines with J gene TRBJ2-7, with 13 nucleotides matching TRBD2. Germline trimming cut 4 bases from V and 4 bases from J; bases unmatched to any gene: 4. The CDR3 length is 15 residues. CDR1 is MNHNS, CDR2 SASEGT, per germline. CDR3 sequence: CASSAGLAGVYEQYF. CDR3 DNA sequence: TGTGCCAGCAGTGCCGGACTAGCGGGAGTTTACGAGCAGTACTTC.

The chain has TRBV14 and TRBJ2-3; 7 bases map to TRBD2. The CDR3 has 17 residues. The J segment lost 4 bases and the V segment lost 0 bases, leaving 10 bases of the junction unmatched. Germline-derived CDR1 and CDR2 are SGHDN and FVKESK. CDR3 protein: CASSQDQWGGRSDTQYF. CDR3 coding DNA: TGTGCCAGCAGCCAAGATCAATGGGGGGGTCGGTCAGATACGCAGTATTTT. The entire variable domain, with the rest obtained from reference TRBV14 and TRBJ2-3, is as follows: EAGVTQFPSHSVIEKGQTVTLRCDPISGHDNLYWYRRVMGKEIKFLLHFVKESKQDESGMPNNRFLAERTGGTYSTLKVQPAELEDSGVYFCASSQDQWGGRSDTQYFGPGTRLTVL.

This clone appeared once. The genes are TRBV11-3 and TRBJ2-3; maybe TRBD2 (5 bases). Germline assignment: CDR1 SGHNT and CDR2 YENEEA. The CDR3 is 13 amino acids. The V end was cut by 10 bases, the J end by 1 base, with 12 bases between. CDR3 amino acids: CATSTGGTDTQYF. CDR3 bases: TGTGCCACCTCTACCGGGGGCACAGATACGCAGTATTTT.

The V gene is TRBV11-2, the J gene TRBJ2-1; TRBD1 agrees at 7 bases. CDR1 is SGHAT, CDR2 FQNNGV, per germline. Trimming took 1 base from V and 8 from J; bases not matched to a gene: 2. The CDR3 sequence is 13 residues long. CDR3 DNA: TGTGCCAGCAGCTTAGTAGGGGGCGATGAGCAGTTCTTC. Protein: CASSLVGGDEQFF.

The CDR3 DNA is TGTGCCAGCAGCAAACTCCTACCCTACGAGCAGTACTTC. This codes for CASSKLLPYEQYF. The rearrangement uses TRBV7-9 and TRBJ2-7, with D hard to call. V lost 5 bases and J 2 bases, leaving 10 bases between the germline ends. Germline CDR1 and CDR2: SEHNR and FQNEAQ (reference sequence). The CDR3 consists of 13 residues. Full variable domain (remainder filled in from reference TRBV7-9 and TRBJ2-7): DTGVSQNPRHKITKRGQNVTFRCDPISEHNRLYWYRQTLGQGPEFLTYFQNEAQLEKSRLLSDRFSAERPKGSFSTLEIQRTEQGDSAMYLCASSKLLPYEQYFGPGTRLTVT.

This clone was seen a handful of times. The gene calls are TRBV20-1 and TRBJ2-1; D unresolved. The CDR3 totals 11 residues. Trimming pared 2 bases from V and 6 bases from J, leaving 5 bases between. Looked up from germline, CDR1 is DFQATT and CDR2 is SNEGSKA (reference sequence). The CDR3 DNA reads TGCAGTGCTAGACCCTCCAATGAGCAGTTCTTC. This codes for CSARPSNEQFF.

V is TRBV19 and J is TRBJ2-2; the match to TRBD2 covers 12 bases. J lost 4 bases, V lost 6 bases, and 12 bases had no gene match. The CDR3 extends over 18 amino acids. The V gene's germline CDR1 is LNHDA and CDR2 SQIVND (reference sequence). The CDR3 region has the DNA TGTGCCAGTAGGGGGGTACGTACTAGCGGGAGGAGCACCGGGGAGCTGTTTTTT. This encodes CASRGVRTSGRSTGELFF.

As DNA, the CDR3 is TGTGCCACCAGATGGACAGATGAGGGGGAGCAGTACTTC. Its protein is CATRWTDEGEQYF. V gene TRBV10-3 combines with J gene TRBJ2-7; tentative D call: TRBD1 (6 bases). Germline-derived CDR1 and CDR2 are ENHRY and SYGVKD. The CDR3 runs 13 residues. Trimming removed 10 bases from V and 7 bases from J, with 20 bases in between.

This sequence joins TRBV18 and TRBJ2-7; 10 nucleotides line up with TRBD1. V was clipped by 2 bases and J by 3 bases; unmatched bases: 10. CDR1 and CDR2 from the germline V gene are KGHSH and LQKENI. The CDR3 spans 17 residues. CDR3 bases: TGTGCCAGCTCACCAAGAGGACAGGGGGTTGGGGGCTACGAGCAGTACTTC. Translated: CASSPRGQGVGGYEQYF.

The genes are TRBV15 and TRBJ2-5, with TRBD1 matching 12 bases. The CDR3 is 18 amino acids. The J segment lost 5 bases and the V segment lost 5 bases, leaving 15 bases of the junction unmatched. Germline-derived CDR1 and CDR2 are LNHNV and YYDKDF (reference sequence). The CDR3 coding sequence is TGTGCCACCAGCGGAGCACCGGGACAGGGGGCCCTCGGCGAGACCCAGTACTTC. Its protein product is CATSGAPGQGALGETQYF.

The rearrangement uses TRBV11-1 and TRBJ2-2, with D maybe TRBD1 (6 bases). CDR3 length: 16 residues. The germline gives CDR1 SGHAT, CDR2 FQDESV (reference sequence). V dropped 5 bases and J dropped 1 base, with 14 bases sitting between them. CDR3 sequence reads: CASSHSGTMNTGELFF. The CDR3 DNA sequence: TGTGCCAGCAGCCATTCCGGGACAATGAACACCGGGGAGCTGTTTTTT.

This clone was seen more than once but under ten times. The chain joins TRBV27 to TRBJ2-2; TRBD1 matches 7 bases. Per the germline V gene, CDR1 is MNHEY and CDR2 is SMNVEV (reference sequence). The CDR3 runs to 12 residues. Trimming removed 7 bases from V and 7 bases from J; junction bases left unmatched: 3. CDR3 residues: CASTTGNGELFF. Written as DNA, the CDR3 is TGTGCCAGCACGACAGGGAACGGGGAGCTGTTTTTT.

V usage is TRBV7-9 and J usage is TRBJ1-6; no firm D call. The germline gives CDR1 SEHNR, CDR2 FQNEAQ (reference sequence). The CDR3 runs 17 residues. V dropped 5 bases and J dropped 1 base, with 15 bases sitting between them. DNA for the CDR3: TGTGCCAGCAGCCCACCGGGTCGGCTTTCCTATAATTCACCCCTCCACTTT. Its protein is CASSPPGRLSYNSPLHF.

The table lists this clone with a few counts. This sequence joins TRBV7-2 and TRBJ2-7; 8 nucleotides agree with TRBD2. Germline values: CDR1 SGHTA, CDR2 FQGNSA. The J segment lost 3 bases and the V segment lost 0 bases, leaving 4 bases of the junction unmatched. The CDR3 consists of 15 residues. As DNA, the CDR3 is TGTGCCAGCAGCTTAGCGCTAGCGGGCCTCTACGAGCAGTACTTC. Translation gives CASSLALAGLYEQYF. Variable domain in full (rest from reference TRBV7-2 and TRBJ2-7): GAGVSQSPSNKVTEKGKDVELRCDPISGHTALYWYRQSLGQGLEFLIYFQGNSAPDKSGLPSDRFSAERTGGSVSTLTIQRTQQEDSAVYLCASSLALAGLYEQYFGPGTRLTVT.

V gene TRBV7-6 combines with J gene TRBJ1-1; 7 bases map to TRBD1. Per the germline V gene, CDR1 is SGHVS and CDR2 is FNYEAQ. V lost 4 bases, J lost 3 bases, and 5 bases stayed unmatched. The CDR3 extends over 14 amino acids. CDR3 sequence (DNA): TGTGCCAGCAGCTCTTCAACAGGGGACACTGAAGCTTTCTTT. Translated, it gives CASSSSTGDTEAFF.

This sequence joins TRBV11-1 and TRBJ2-2, with 11 bases aligning to TRBD2. The CDR3 sequence is 16 residues long. Germline CDR1 and CDR2: SGHAT and FQDESV (reference sequence). Trimming cost V 2 bases and J 5 bases; bases outside gene matches: 4. In nucleotides, the CDR3 is TGTGCCAGCAGCTTACGACTAGCGGGACGTACCGGGGAGCTGTTTTTT. It translates to CASSLRLAGRTGELFF.

The V call is TRBV9, the J call TRBJ2-3; 8 bases map to TRBD1. The CDR3 is 15 residues long. The junction had 6 bases not matched to a gene; V was cut back by 3 bases and J by 3 bases. Germline assignment: CDR1 SGDLS and CDR2 YYNGEE. CDR3 region: CASSAVRGRTDTQYF. The DNA for the CDR3 is TGTGCCAGCAGCGCGGTCAGGGGGCGTACAGATACGCAGTATTTT.